The 2 T cell receptor beta chains below all came from one sample that was sequenced in a study of vaccination and CD4 T cells after COVID-19. The Oncomine TCR Beta short-read assay was applied to DNA of cultured CD4+ T cells. Via MiXCR, TCRdb re-called the PCR reads, giving one row per CDR3 protein. Of roughly 8,900 distinct CDR3 sequences in the sample, around 45% are singletons; the top ten hold 12%. Treatment specified: approximately nine-day PBMC culture with coronavirus spike peptide pools or control peptides (ViraFEST assay). Their cognate antigens are unknown. Sequencing input: CD4+ T cells from blood, cultured in vitro. The source is a human donor who had recovered from COVID-19.

This clonotype occurred a few times. The chain is built from TRBV27 and TRBJ2-7; D may match TRBD1 or TRBD2 (6 bases each). V was clipped by 3 bases and J by 2 bases, with 8 bases between them. CDR3 length: 13 amino acids. Germline V gene data show CDR1 as MNHEY and CDR2 as SMNVEV (reference sequence). The CDR3 here is CASSLRGAYEQYF. The CDR3 DNA is TGTGCCAGCAGTTTGAGGGGGGCCTACGAGCAGTACTTC.

V and J are TRBV5-1 and TRBJ1-6; 7 nucleotides line up with TRBD1. The CDR3 runs to 14 residues. Trimming cost V 5 bases and J 7 bases; bases outside gene matches: 6. The germline gives CDR1 SGHRS, CDR2 YFSETQ. CDR3 nucleotide sequence: TGCGCCAGCAGGACCGGGACAGTAAATTCACCCCTCCACTTT. Its protein is CASRTGTVNSPLHF.